These 25 T cell receptor beta chains were sequenced from one sample in a study of CD8 T cells in Susac syndrome. RNA, at 0.5 to 1 ug, was reverse transcribed with random hexamers. MiXCR was run by TCRdb on the immunoSEQ multiplex PCR reads, yielding one entry per CDR3 protein. Of 150,000 to 200,000 distinct CDR3 sequences in the sample, roughly 94% were seen once. The sequencing input was CD4+ T cells from PBMCs. The receptors stem from a human donor with multiple sclerosis.

The genes are TRBV6-5 and TRBJ1-1; unclear D gene. CDR1 is MNHEY, CDR2 SVGAGI, per germline. CDR3 size: 16 residues. Trimming pared 3 bases from V and 0 bases from J, leaving 14 bases between. CDR3 in amino acids: CASSYSLGGLNTEAFF. In DNA form, the CDR3 reads TGTGCCAGCAGTTATAGTCTCGGCGGCCTGAACACTGAAGCTTTCTTT.

The rearrangement uses TRBV7-2 and TRBJ2-7, with 11 bases matching TRBD2. In germline, CDR1 is SGHTA, CDR2 FQGNSA. J was trimmed by 5 bases and V by 2 bases; bases with no gene match: 5. The CDR3 is 15 amino acids. In DNA form, the CDR3 reads TGTGCCAGCAGCTTAACTAGCGGGAGCTTTAACGAGCAGTACTTC. It translates to CASSLTSGSFNEQYF.

This clonotype has only one observation. Here the CDR3 reads CASSDRQGGYTF. The CDR3 DNA reads as TGTGCCAGCAGTGACAGACAGGGAGGCTACACCTTC. The chain joins TRBV2 to TRBJ1-2, with TRBD1 identical over 7 bases. The CDR3 is 12 amino acids. V lost 3 bases and J lost 8; bases outside the gene matches: 3. The germline CDR1 and CDR2 sequences are SNHLY and FYNNEI.

The genes are TRBV20-1 and TRBJ1-2; no reliable D call. This CDR3 spans 14 amino acids. Trimming left V 6 bases short and J 6 bases short, with 20 bases between. Per the germline V gene, CDR1 is DFQATT and CDR2 is SNEGSKA (reference sequence). The CDR3: CSAPLDGVRNGYTF. CDR3 DNA sequence: TGCAGTGCCCCCCTCGACGGAGTAAGAAATGGCTACACCTTC.

The rearrangement uses TRBV29-1 and TRBJ1-2; D gene ambiguous. The CDR3 length is 10 residues. Germline CDR1 SQVTM, CDR2 ANQGSEA. Deletions cut 4 bases from V and 6 bases from J, with 6 bases between. Here the CDR3 DNA reads TGCAGCGTTGCGGAGAATGGCTACACCTTC. Encoded protein: CSVAENGYTF.

The chain combines TRBV24-1 with TRBJ1-2, with D unclear. Trimming stripped 4 bases from V and 5 bases from J, with 13 bases between. The CDR3 covers 14 residues. In germline, CDR1 is KGHDR, CDR2 SFDVKD. Written as DNA, the CDR3 is TGTGCCACCAGTGACCTTGAGTACGGATATGGCTACACCTTC. Translated: CATSDLEYGYGYTF.

This clonotype showed up just once. This chain joins TRBV5-6 and TRBJ2-1; the match to TRBD2 covers 8 bases. J gave up 5 bases and V 1 base, and 5 bases lay outside the gene matches. Germline V lookup: CDR1 SGHDT, CDR2 YYEEEE. The CDR3 is 15 residues long. CDR3 sequence reads: CASSLYSGNHNEQFF. CDR3 DNA: TGTGCCAGCAGCTTGTATAGCGGGAACCACAATGAGCAGTTCTTC.

The chain employs TRBV7-6 and TRBJ2-1; 13 bases are a match to TRBD2. The CDR3 spans 19 residues. Unmatched junction bases numbered 13, after V lost 5 bases and J lost 3 bases. Germline loops: CDR1 SGHVS, CDR2 FNYEAQ. CDR3 loop: CASSQTTSGRTTRYNEQFF. Here the CDR3 DNA reads TGTGCCAGCAGCCAAACGACTAGCGGGAGGACTACGCGCTACAATGAGCAGTTCTTC.

CDR3 amino acids: CASSVLGNGYTF. The CDR3 nucleotides are TGTGCCAGCAGCGTGTTAGGAAATGGCTACACCTTC. The chain links TRBV3-1 to TRBJ1-2, with D uncertain. Trimming removed 5 bases from V and 6 bases from J, with 10 bases in between. Germline CDR1 reads LGHDT; CDR2 reads YNNKEL (reference sequence). This CDR3 spans 12 amino acids.

The gene calls are TRBV11-2 and TRBJ1-2, with TRBD1 matching 7 bases. V trimming: 4 bases; J trimming: 7 bases; junction bases outside the gene matches: 6. CDR1 is SGHAT, CDR2 FQNNGV, per germline. The CDR3 has 13 residues. The CDR3 nucleotides read TGTGCCAGCAGCTCCGGGACAGATTTTGGCTACACCTTC. Translated: CASSSGTDFGYTF.

This chain uses TRBV25-1 with TRBJ1-2; a possible D gene is TRBD1 (5 bases). The CDR3 totals 11 residues. The germline V gene encodes CDR1 MGHDK and CDR2 SYGVNS. V lost 7 bases and J lost 6, with 9 bases in between. CDR3 DNA sequence: TGTGCCAGCACCGGGGGTAATGGCTACACCTTC. It specifies CASTGGNGYTF.

CDR3 residues: CASSPDQRGGTTEAFF. CDR3 sequence (DNA): TGTGCCAGCAGTCCGGACCAACGGGGGGGCACCACTGAAGCTTTCTTT. This sequence joins TRBV6-1 and TRBJ1-1, with D possibly TRBD1 on 6 matching bases. The germline gives CDR1 MNHNS, CDR2 SASEGT. The CDR3 sequence is 16 residues long. V shed 5 bases and J shed 4 bases, with 20 bases lying between them.

The CDR3 loop is CASREGRGPTGYTF. The CDR3 bases are TGTGCCAGTAGGGAGGGTCGGGGTCCTACTGGCTACACCTTC. The chain recombines TRBV19 with TRBJ1-2; no reliable D call. The CDR3 length is 14 residues. CDR1 and CDR2 (germline): LNHDA, SQIVND (reference sequence). V lost 6 bases, J lost 7 bases, and 18 bases lay in between.

V gene TRBV4-3 combines with J gene TRBJ1-3; D call uncertain. The V end lost 1 base, the J end lost 5 bases, and 12 bases lay between the germline ends. The CDR3 is 15 residues long. Germline assignment: CDR1 LGHNA and CDR2 YSLEER. The CDR3 region is CASSQGVPGRNTIYF. The CDR3 DNA is TGCGCCAGCAGCCAAGGGGTGCCCGGGAGAAACACCATATATTTT.

The chain carries TRBV24-1 and TRBJ1-1, with D perhaps TRBD1 (5 bases). The CDR3 has 13 amino acids. Germline lookup yields CDR1 KGHDR and CDR2 SFDVKD. Trimming removed 2 bases from V and 13 bases from J, with 16 bases in between. The CDR3 DNA is TGTGCCACCAGTGATTATGACAGTGAACAGCTTTTCTTT. This codes for CATSDYDSEQLFF.

The gene calls are TRBV10-3 and TRBJ1-5; D is uncertain. Germline CDR1 is ENHRY and CDR2 is SYGVKD. The CDR3 has 15 amino acids. V lost 4 bases to trimming and J lost 0 bases, with 10 bases between them. The CDR3 protein is CAISASTVSNQPQHF. Here the CDR3 DNA reads TGTGCCATCAGTGCCAGTACAGTTAGCAATCAGCCCCAGCATTTT.

The genes are TRBV7-9 and TRBJ2-7; a possible D gene is TRBD1 (9 bases). There are 14 residues in the CDR3. Germline assignment: CDR1 SEHNR and CDR2 FQNEAQ (reference sequence). Trimming stripped 9 bases from V and 3 bases from J, with 18 bases between. Here the CDR3 DNA reads TGTGCCAGTAGCGGGACAGGGACGATCTACGAGCAGTACTTC. The encoded protein is CASSGTGTIYEQYF.

The rearrangement uses TRBV6-1 and TRBJ2-2, with 12 bases identical to TRBD2. Per germline, CDR1 MNHNS and CDR2 SASEGT. V was pared by 10 bases and J by 5 bases, with 8 bases of the junction left unmatched. CDR3 length equals 15 residues. The CDR3 nucleotides read TGTGCCACCAGGAGCGGGACTAGCGGGACCGGGGAGCTGTTTTTT. It is translated as CATRSGTSGTGELFF.

The chain carries TRBV6-6 and TRBJ2-7, with 10 bases lining up with TRBD2. Germline loops: CDR1 MNHNY, CDR2 SVGAGI (reference sequence). The J segment lost 3 bases and the V segment lost 6 bases, leaving 8 bases of the junction unmatched. There are 15 residues in the CDR3. For the CDR3, the DNA is TGTGCCAGCAGGGGCGGGACTAGCGTTCTCTACGAGCAGTACTTC. Translation gives CASRGGTSVLYEQYF.

V is TRBV30 and J is TRBJ2-4, with D perhaps matching TRBD2 (6 bases). Germline CDR1 is GTSNPN and CDR2 is SVGIG (reference sequence). The germline V and J ends were trimmed by 0 bases and 8 bases, with 14 bases remaining between them. CDR3 size: 14 residues. In nucleotides, the CDR3 is TGTGCCTGGAGTGTAGCGAGACTAGAAGACATTCAGTACTTC. This sequence encodes CAWSVARLEDIQYF.

This rearrangement joins TRBV3-1 to TRBJ2-5; 11 nucleotides align to TRBD2. The germline gives CDR1 LGHDT, CDR2 YNNKEL (reference sequence). The CDR3 totals 14 residues. The V gene end was trimmed by 6 bases and the J gene end by 4 bases; junction bases not matched to a gene: 4. CDR3 DNA: TGTGCCAGCAGAAGACTAGCGGGAACAGAGACCCAGTACTTC. The encoded protein is CASRRLAGTETQYF.

This chain uses TRBV5-1 with TRBJ1-1; D unresolved. V lost 5 bases, J lost 11 bases, and 13 bases lay in between. The CDR3 sequence is 11 residues long. Germline CDR1 SGHRS, CDR2 YFSETQ. CDR3 loop: CASRFEGWAFF. For the CDR3, the DNA is TGCGCCAGCAGATTCGAAGGATGGGCTTTCTTT.

This chain links TRBV20-1 with TRBJ2-5; either TRBD1 or TRBD2 may fit D (5 bases each). Germline assignment: CDR1 DFQATT and CDR2 SNEGSKA (reference sequence). V was shortened by 4 bases and J by 2 bases, with 17 bases between the two germline ends. The CDR3 has 15 residues. The CDR3 region has the DNA TGCAGTGCTACACTGGGGACGGGCCAGCAAGAGACCCAGTACTTC. Translated, it gives CSATLGTGQQETQYF.

The V gene is TRBV7-9, the J gene TRBJ1-2; 9 bases align to TRBD1. V dropped 5 bases and J dropped 8; count of bases not matched to a gene: 18. This CDR3 is 17 amino acids long. Germline CDR1 and CDR2: SEHNR and FQNEAQ (reference sequence). The CDR3 sequence: CASSAAREDRGGFGYTF. CDR3 sequence (DNA): TGTGCCAGCAGCGCAGCTAGGGAGGACAGGGGAGGGTTCGGCTACACCTTC.

The chain uses TRBV24-1 and TRBJ2-1; TRBD1 matches at 9 bases. CDR3 size: 15 residues. V dropped 4 bases and J dropped 8; count of bases not matched to a gene: 8. Germline V gene data show CDR1 as KGHDR and CDR2 as SFDVKD. CDR3 protein: CATSETGTGTHEQFF. The DNA for the CDR3 is TGTGCCACCAGTGAAACCGGGACAGGGACTCATGAGCAGTTCTTC.